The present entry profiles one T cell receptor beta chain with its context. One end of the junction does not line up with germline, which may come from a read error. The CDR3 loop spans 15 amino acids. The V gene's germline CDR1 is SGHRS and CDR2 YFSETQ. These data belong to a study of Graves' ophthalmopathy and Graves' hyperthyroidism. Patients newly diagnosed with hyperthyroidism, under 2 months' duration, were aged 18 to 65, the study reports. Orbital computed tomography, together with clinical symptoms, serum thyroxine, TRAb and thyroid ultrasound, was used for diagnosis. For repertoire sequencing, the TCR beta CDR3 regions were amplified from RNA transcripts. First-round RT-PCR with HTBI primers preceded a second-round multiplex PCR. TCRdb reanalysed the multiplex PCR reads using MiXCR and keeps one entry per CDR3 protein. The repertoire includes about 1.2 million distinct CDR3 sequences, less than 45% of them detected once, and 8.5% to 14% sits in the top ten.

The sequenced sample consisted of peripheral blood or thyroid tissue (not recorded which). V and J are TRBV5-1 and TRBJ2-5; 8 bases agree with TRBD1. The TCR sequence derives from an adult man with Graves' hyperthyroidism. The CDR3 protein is CASSVNPTGEETQYF. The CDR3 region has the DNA TGTGCCAGCAGCGTAAACCCGACAGGGGAAGAGACCCAGTACTTC.